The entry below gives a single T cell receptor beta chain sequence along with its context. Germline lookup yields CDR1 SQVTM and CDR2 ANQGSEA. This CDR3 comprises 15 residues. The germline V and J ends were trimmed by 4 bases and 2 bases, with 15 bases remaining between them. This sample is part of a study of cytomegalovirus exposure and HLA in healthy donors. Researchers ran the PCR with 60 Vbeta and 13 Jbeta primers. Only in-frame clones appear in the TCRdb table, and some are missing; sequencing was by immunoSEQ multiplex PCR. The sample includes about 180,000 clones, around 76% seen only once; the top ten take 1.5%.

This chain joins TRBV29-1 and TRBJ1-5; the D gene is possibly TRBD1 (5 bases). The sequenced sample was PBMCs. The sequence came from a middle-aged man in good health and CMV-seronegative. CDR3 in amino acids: CSVVERTGGNQPQHF. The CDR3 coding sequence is TGCAGCGTTGTAGAGAGGACGGGGGGCAATCAGCCCCAGCATTTT.